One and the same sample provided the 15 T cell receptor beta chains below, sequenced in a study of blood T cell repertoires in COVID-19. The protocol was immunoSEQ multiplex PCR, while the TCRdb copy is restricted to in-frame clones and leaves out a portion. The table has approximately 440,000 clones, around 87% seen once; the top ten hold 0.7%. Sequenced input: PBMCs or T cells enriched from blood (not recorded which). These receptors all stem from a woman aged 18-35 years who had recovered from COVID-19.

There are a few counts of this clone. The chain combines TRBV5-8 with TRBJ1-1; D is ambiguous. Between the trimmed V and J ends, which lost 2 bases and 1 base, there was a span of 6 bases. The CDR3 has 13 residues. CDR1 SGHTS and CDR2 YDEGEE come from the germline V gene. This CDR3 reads CASSLAGNTEAFF. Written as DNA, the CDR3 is TGTGCCAGCAGCTTAGCGGGGAACACTGAAGCTTTCTTT.

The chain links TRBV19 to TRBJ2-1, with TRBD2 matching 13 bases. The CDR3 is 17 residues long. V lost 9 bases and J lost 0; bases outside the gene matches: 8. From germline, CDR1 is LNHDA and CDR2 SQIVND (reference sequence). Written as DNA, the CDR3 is TGTGCCAGCCAGACTAGCGGGGGGTTGAGCTCCTACAATGAGCAGTTCTTC. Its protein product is CASQTSGGLSSYNEQFF.

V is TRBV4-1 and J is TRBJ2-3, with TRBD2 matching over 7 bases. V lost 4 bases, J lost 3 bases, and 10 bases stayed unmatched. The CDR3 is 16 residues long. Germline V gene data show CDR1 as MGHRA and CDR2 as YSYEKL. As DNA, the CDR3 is TGCGCCAGCAGCCGAGTACTAGCGCGAAGAACAGATACGCAGTATTTT. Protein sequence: CASSRVLARRTDTQYF.

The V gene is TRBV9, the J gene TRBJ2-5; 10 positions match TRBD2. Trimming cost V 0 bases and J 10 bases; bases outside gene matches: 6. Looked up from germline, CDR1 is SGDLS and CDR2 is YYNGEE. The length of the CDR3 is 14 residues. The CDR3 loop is CASSVGSSGRDQYF. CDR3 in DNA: TGTGCCAGCAGCGTAGGGTCAAGCGGGAGGGACCAGTACTTC.

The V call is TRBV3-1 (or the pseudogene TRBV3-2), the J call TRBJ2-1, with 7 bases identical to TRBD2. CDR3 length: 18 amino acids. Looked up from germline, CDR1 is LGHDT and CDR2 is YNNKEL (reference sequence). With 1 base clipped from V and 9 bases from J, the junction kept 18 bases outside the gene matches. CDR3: CASSQGGDRGGGGAEQFF. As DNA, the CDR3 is TGTGCCAGCAGCCAAGGAGGGGACCGCGGCGGGGGAGGAGCTGAGCAGTTCTTC.

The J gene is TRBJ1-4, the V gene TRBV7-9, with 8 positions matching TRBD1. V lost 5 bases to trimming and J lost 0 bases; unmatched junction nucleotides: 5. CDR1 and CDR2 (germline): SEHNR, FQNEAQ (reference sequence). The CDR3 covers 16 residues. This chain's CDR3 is CASSPGQAATNEKLFF. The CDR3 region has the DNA TGTGCCAGCAGCCCGGGACAGGCGGCAACTAATGAAAAACTGTTTTTT.

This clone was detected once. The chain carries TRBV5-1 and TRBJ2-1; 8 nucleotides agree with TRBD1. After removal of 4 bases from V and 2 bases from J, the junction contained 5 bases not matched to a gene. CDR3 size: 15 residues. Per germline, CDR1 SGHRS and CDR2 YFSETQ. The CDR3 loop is CASSIGQGPYNEQFF. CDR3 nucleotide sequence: TGCGCCAGCAGCATCGGACAGGGTCCCTACAATGAGCAGTTCTTC. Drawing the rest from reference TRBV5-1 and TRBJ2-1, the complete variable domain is KAGVTQTPRYLIKTRGQQVTLSCSPISGHRSVSWYQQTPGQGLQFLFEYFSETQRNKGNFPGRFSGRQFSNSRSEMNVSTLELGDSALYLCASSIGQGPYNEQFFGPGTRLTVL.

The CDR3 sequence: CASSWRLAGGFTDTQYF. Written as DNA, the CDR3 is TGTGCCAGCAGCTGGAGACTAGCGGGGGGATTCACAGATACGCAGTATTTT. The genes are TRBV7-2 and TRBJ2-3; 13 bases match TRBD2. Trimming removed 4 bases from V and 2 bases from J; junction bases left unmatched: 6. This CDR3 is built from 17 residues. Germline CDR1 is SGHTA and CDR2 is FQGNSA.

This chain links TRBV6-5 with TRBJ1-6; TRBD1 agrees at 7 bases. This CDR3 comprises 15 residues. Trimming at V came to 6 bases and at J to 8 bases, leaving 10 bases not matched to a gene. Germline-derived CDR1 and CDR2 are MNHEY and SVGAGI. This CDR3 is CASRRRQGEHSPLHF. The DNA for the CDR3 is TGTGCCAGCAGAAGAAGGCAGGGGGAGCATTCACCCCTCCACTTT.

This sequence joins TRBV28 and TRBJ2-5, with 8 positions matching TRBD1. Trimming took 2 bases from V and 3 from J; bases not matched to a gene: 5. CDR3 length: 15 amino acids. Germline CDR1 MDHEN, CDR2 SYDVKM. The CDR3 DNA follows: TGTGCCAGCAGTTTAGTCAGGGGGCGCGAAGAGACCCAGTACTTC. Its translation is CASSLVRGREETQYF.

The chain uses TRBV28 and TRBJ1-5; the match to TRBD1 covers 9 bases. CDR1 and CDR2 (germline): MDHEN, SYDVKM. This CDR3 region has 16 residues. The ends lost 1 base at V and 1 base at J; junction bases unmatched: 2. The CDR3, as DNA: TGTGCCAGCAGTTTATCTGACAGGGGGAGCAATCAGCCCCAGCATTTT. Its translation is CASSLSDRGSNQPQHF.

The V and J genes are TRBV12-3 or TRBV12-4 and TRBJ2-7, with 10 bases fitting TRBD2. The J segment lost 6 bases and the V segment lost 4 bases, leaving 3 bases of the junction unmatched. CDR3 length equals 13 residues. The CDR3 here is CASSYGTSVEQYF. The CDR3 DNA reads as TGTGCCAGCAGTTACGGGACTAGCGTCGAGCAGTACTTC.

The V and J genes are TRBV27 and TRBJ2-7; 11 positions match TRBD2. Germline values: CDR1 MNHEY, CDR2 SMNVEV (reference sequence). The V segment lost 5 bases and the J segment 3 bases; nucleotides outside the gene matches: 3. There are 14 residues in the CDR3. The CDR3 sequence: CASSHGTSGYEQYF. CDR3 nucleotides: TGTGCCAGCAGTCACGGGACTAGCGGCTACGAGCAGTACTTC.

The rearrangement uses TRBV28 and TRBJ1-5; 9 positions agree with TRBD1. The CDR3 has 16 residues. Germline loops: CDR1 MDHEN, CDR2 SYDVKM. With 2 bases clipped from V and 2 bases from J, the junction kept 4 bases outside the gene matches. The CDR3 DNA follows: TGTGCCAGCAGTTTAATGGGGGACAGGGGCAATCAGCCCCAGCATTTT. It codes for CASSLMGDRGNQPQHF.

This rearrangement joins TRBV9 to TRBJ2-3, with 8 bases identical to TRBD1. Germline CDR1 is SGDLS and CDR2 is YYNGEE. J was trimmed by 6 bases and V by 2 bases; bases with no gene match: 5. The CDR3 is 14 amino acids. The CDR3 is CASSVRDRSDTQYF. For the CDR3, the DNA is TGTGCCAGCAGCGTCCGGGACAGGAGTGATACGCAGTATTTT.